This is a list of T cell receptor beta chains from one sample in a study of beta chain features in type 1 diabetes. The method was immunoSEQ multiplex PCR; TCRdb's version includes in-frame clones alone and lacks a portion of them. The sample has 150,000 to 200,000 clones, roughly 60% seen once. Material: naive CD4+ T cells from blood. The receptors stem from a man between 25 and 39 years old with type 1 diabetes. CDR3s include the opening cysteine and the closing phenylalanine or tryptophan. D genes are given only for firm matches. Not all rows give a size; the values are once, few, many and, for expanded clones, a class.

TRBJ1-1,once,-,TRBV29-1,CSVVQGTLNTEAFF,TGCAGCGTGGTACAGGGAACGCTGAACACTGAAGCTTTCTTT
TRBJ1-2,-,-,TRBV9,CASSAWAGNYGYTF,TGTGCCAGCAGCGCCTGGGCAGGGAACTATGGCTACACCTTC
TRBJ2-5,-,TRBD1,TRBV30,CAGTTGGGETQYF,TGTGCCGGCACGACAGGGGGCGGGGAGACCCAGTACTTC
TRBJ2-1,-,-,TRBV7-2,CASSLIDEQFF,TGTGCCAGCAGCTTGATCGATGAGCAGTTCTTC
TRBJ1-6,few,-,TRBV30,CACSRGSNSPLHF,TGTGCCTGTTCCCGGGGCTCTAATTCACCCCTCCACTTT
TRBJ2-1,-,TRBD2,TRBV14,CASSQIAGGVDEQFF,TGTGCCAGCAGCCAGATAGCGGGGGGTGTCGATGAGCAGTTCTTC
TRBJ1-5,-,-,TRBV30,CAWSFPGQPQHF,TGTGCCTGGAGTTTTCCGGGTCAGCCCCAGCATTTT
TRBJ1-2,few,TRBD1,TRBV7-2,CASSFYRDRDVGGYTF,TGTGCCAGCAGCTTCTATCGGGACAGGGATGTTGGAGGCTACACCTTC
TRBJ2-5,-,-,TRBV7-9,CASTTNPPETQYF,TGTGCCAGCACCACGAACCCCCCAGAGACCCAGTACTTC
TRBJ2-3,few,-,TRBV29-1,CSASGGPDTQYF,TGCAGCGCTTCTGGGGGCCCAGATACGCAGTATTTT
TRBJ2-1,-,TRBD2,TRBV9,CASTPSGLAGHNEQFF,TGTGCCAGCACCCCCTCGGGACTAGCGGGACACAATGAGCAGTTCTTC
TRBJ1-5,-,-,TRBV7-2,CASSLDPNQPQHF,TGTGCCAGCAGCTTAGACCCCAATCAGCCCCAGCATTTT
TRBJ2-7,few,-,TRBV4-3,CASSQDRQLWYEQYF,TGCGCCAGCAGCCAAGATCGCCAGCTTTGGTACGAGCAGTACTTC
TRBJ2-7,-,TRBD1,TRBV11-2,CATTWDRGSYEQYF,TGTGCCACCACGTGGGACAGGGGTTCCTACGAGCAGTACTTC
TRBJ2-7,-,TRBD1,TRBV7-2,CASSLAWTGLYEQYF,TGTGCCAGCAGCTTAGCCTGGACAGGGCTCTACGAGCAGTACTTC
TRBJ2-5,-,-,TRBV13,CASSLRWGIKRQETQYF,TGTGCCAGCAGCTTAAGGTGGGGTATAAAGCGCCAAGAGACCCAGTACTTC
TRBJ1-1,-,-,TRBV6-6,CASTNPILGLPEAFF,TGTGCCAGCACCAACCCAATCTTGGGGCTCCCTGAAGCTTTCTTT
TRBJ2-5,once,-,TRBV5-1,CASSPGDQETQYF,TGCGCCAGCAGCCCTGGGGACCAAGAGACCCAGTACTTC
TRBJ1-2,few,-,TRBV30,CAWSPNTAGGYTF,TGTGCCTGGAGTCCGAACACGGCCGGGGGCTACACCTTC
TRBJ2-1,-,TRBD2,TRBV9,CASSPRTSGGAWHNEQFF,TGTGCCAGCAGCCCACGGACTAGCGGGGGGGCCTGGCACAATGAGCAGTTCTTC
TRBJ2-1,-,-,TRBV20-1,CSAVNRDEQFF,TGCAGTGCTGTAAACAGGGATGAGCAGTTCTTC
TRBJ2-7,-,TRBD1,TRBV25-1,CASRRGQGGSYEQYF,TGTGCCAGCAGACGGGGACAGGGAGGCTCCTACGAGCAGTACTTC
TRBJ2-5,few,TRBD1,TRBV7-7,CASSVDRAQTQYF,TGTGCTAGCAGCGTCGACAGGGCTCAGACCCAGTACTTC
TRBJ2-3,-,-,TRBV7-2,CASSLSPGADTQYF,TGTGCCAGCAGCTTATCCCCGGGTGCAGATACGCAGTATTTT
TRBJ1-6,-,-,TRBV23-1,CASSHSTGPHNSPLHF,TGCGCCAGCAGTCACTCCACAGGGCCCCATAATTCACCCCTCCACTTT
TRBJ2-1,-,-,TRBV30,CACTPPGWGSYNEQFF,TGTGCCTGCACCCCACCAGGGTGGGGGTCCTACAATGAGCAGTTCTTC
TRBJ1-1,-,-,TRBV30,CASSGGFLNTEAFF,TGTGCCTCCTCTGGGGGATTTTTGAACACTGAAGCTTTCTTT
TRBJ1-5,-,TRBD1,TRBV28,CASSSGQGNQPQHF,TGTGCCAGCAGTTCAGGACAGGGTAATCAGCCCCAGCATTTT
TRBJ1-2,-,TRBD1,TRBV9,CASSASTDRGYGYTF,TGTGCCAGCAGCGCCTCCACGGACAGGGGCTATGGCTACACCTTC
TRBJ2-5,-,-,TRBV7-8,CASSLAQGGRTKETQYF,TGTGCCAGCAGCTTAGCGCAGGGGGGACGGACAAAAGAGACCCAGTACTTC
TRBJ2-3,-,-,TRBV5-1,CASSFGGGTDTQYF,TGCGCCAGCAGCTTCGGCGGGGGCACAGATACGCAGTATTTT
TRBJ2-1,-,TRBD2,TRBV9,CASSVASGSLEQFF,TGTGCCAGCAGCGTTGCAAGCGGGAGTCTTGAGCAGTTCTTC
TRBJ2-3,-,-,TRBV7-9,CASSNMNPPDTQYF,TGTGCCAGCAGTAATATGAACCCGCCGGATACGCAGTATTTT
TRBJ1-2,-,-,TRBV6-6,CASSYTGAVQGYTF,TGTGCCAGCAGTTACACGGGGGCAGTCCAGGGCTACACCTTC
TRBJ1-1,few,-,TRBV30,CAWSVGQIMNTEAFF,TGTGCCTGGAGTGTAGGGCAGATCATGAACACTGAAGCTTTCTTT
TRBJ2-7,-,-,TRBV30,CAWSGAGRSYEQYF,TGTGCCTGGAGTGGGGCAGGGAGGTCCTACGAGCAGTACTTC
TRBJ1-2,-,-,TRBV29-1,CSVQWTNYGYTF,TGCAGCGTTCAATGGACTAACTATGGCTACACCTTC
TRBJ2-6,-,TRBD1,TRBV9,CASSAGTAGANVLTF,TGTGCCAGCAGCGCAGGGACAGCTGGGGCCAACGTCCTGACTTTC
TRBJ2-3,-,TRBD2,TRBV14,CASSQPRGVTDTQYF,TGTGCCAGCAGCCAACCCCGGGGGGTTACAGATACGCAGTATTTT
TRBJ2-1,-,TRBD1,TRBV5-6,CASSLETGAYYNEQFF,TGTGCCAGCAGCTTGGAAACAGGGGCCTACTACAATGAGCAGTTCTTC
TRBJ2-5,-,-,TRBV10-3,CAISESAEQETQYF,TGTGCCATCAGTGAGTCAGCGGAGCAAGAGACCCAGTACTTC
TRBJ2-3,-,TRBD2,TRBV11-2,CASSGRVAVSNTQYF,TGTGCCAGCAGCGGGAGGGTAGCAGTAAGCAATACGCAGTATTTT